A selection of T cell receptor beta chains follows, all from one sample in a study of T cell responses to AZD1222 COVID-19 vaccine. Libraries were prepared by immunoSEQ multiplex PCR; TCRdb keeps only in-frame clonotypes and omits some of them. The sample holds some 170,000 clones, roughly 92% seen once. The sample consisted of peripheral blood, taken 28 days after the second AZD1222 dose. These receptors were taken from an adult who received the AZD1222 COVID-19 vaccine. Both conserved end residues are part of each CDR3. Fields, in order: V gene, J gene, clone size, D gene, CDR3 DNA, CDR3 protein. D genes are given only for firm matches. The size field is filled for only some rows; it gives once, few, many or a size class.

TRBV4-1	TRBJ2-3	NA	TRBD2	TGCGCCAGCAGCCTGGGGCGAGGACTAGCGGGAGGAGCAGATACGCAGTATTTT	CASSLGRGLAGGADTQYF
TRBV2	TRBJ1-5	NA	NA	TGTGCCAGCCGGACGGACGGGACTAATCAGCCCCAGCATTTT	CASRTDGTNQPQHF
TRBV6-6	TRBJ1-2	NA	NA	TGTGCCAGCAGCCCACCCGCCAGGACGAGCGGCGGCTACACCTTC	CASSPPARTSGGYTF
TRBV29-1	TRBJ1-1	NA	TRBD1	TGCAGCGTTGCGGGGGACAGGGGATACGATAGACTGAACACTGAAGCTTTCTTT	CSVAGDRGYDRLNTEAFF
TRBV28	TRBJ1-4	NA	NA	TGTGCCAGCAGTTCGACGGGGGAGGGGGAAAAACTGTTTTTT	CASSSTGEGEKLFF
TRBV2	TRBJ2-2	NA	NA	TGTGCCAGCAGTGAAGCGTCACCAGGGAACACCGGGGAGCTGTTTTTT	CASSEASPGNTGELFF
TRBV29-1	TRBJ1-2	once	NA	TGCAGCGTTAATCCCGCTTCTGGCTACACCTTC	CSVNPASGYTF
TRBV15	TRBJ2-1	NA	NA	TGTGCCACCAGCGGGACTCGGTACAATGAGCAGTTCTTC	CATSGTRYNEQFF
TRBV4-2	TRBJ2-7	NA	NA	TGTGCCAGCAGCCAAGCGAGGGGCGGGGTCAGCTCCTACGAGCAGTACTTC	CASSQARGGVSSYEQYF
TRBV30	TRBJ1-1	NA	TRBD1	TGTGCCTCGGGACAGTTGAACACTGAAGCTTTCTTT	CASGQLNTEAFF
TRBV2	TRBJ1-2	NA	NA	TGTGCCAGCAGGACCTTCGGACGCATCTATGGCTACACCTTC	CASRTFGRIYGYTF